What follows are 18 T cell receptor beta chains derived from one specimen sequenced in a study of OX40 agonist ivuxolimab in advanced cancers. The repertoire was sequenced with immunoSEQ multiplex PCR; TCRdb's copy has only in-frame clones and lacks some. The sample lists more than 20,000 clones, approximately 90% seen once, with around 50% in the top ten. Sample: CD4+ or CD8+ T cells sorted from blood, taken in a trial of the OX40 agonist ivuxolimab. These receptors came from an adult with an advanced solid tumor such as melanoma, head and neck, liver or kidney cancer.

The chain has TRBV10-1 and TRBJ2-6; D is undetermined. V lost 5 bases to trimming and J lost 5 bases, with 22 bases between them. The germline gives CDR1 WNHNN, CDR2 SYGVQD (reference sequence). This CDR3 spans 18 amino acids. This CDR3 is CASSSDVRSQSRANVLTF. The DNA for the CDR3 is TGCGCCAGCAGTTCGGATGTAAGATCGCAAAGTCGGGCCAACGTCCTGACTTTC.

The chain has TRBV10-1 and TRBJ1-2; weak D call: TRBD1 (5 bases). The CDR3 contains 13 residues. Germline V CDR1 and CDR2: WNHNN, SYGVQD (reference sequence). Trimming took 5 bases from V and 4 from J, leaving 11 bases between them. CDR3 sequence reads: CASSWDGSYGYTF. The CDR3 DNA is TGCGCCAGCAGTTGGGACGGGAGCTATGGCTACACCTTC.

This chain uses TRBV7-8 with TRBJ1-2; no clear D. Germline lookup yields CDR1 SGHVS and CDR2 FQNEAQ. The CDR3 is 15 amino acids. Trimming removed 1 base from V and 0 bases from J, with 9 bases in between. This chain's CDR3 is CASSLDSPANYGYTF. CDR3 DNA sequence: TGTGCCAGCAGCTTAGACAGCCCTGCTAACTATGGCTACACCTTC. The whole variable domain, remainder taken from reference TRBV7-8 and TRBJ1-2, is GAGVSQSPRYKVAKRGQDVALRCDPISGHVSLFWYQQALGQGPEFLTYFQNEAQLDKSGLPSDRFFAERPEGSVSTLKIQRTQQEDSAVYLCASSLDSPANYGYTFGSGTRLTVV.

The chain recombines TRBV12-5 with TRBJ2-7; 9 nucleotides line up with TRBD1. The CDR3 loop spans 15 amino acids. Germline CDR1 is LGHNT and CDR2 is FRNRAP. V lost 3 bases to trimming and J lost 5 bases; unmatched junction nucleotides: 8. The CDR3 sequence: CASGLGDRVENEQYF. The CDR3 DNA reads TGTGCTAGTGGTTTAGGGGACAGGGTAGAGAACGAGCAGTACTTC.

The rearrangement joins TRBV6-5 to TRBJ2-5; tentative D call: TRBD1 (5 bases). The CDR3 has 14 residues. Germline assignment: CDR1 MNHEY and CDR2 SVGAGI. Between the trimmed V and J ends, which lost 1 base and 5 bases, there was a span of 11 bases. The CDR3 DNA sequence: TGTGCCAGCAGTTACTATGCAGCAGGGGAGACCCAGTACTTC. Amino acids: CASSYYAAGETQYF.

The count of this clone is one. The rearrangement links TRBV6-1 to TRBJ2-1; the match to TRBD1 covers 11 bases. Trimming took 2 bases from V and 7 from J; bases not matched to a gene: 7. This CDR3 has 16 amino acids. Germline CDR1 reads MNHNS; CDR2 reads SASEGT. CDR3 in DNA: TGTGCCAGCAGTGAATTGATCGGGACAGGGGGGAATGAGCAGTTCTTC. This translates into CASSELIGTGGNEQFF.

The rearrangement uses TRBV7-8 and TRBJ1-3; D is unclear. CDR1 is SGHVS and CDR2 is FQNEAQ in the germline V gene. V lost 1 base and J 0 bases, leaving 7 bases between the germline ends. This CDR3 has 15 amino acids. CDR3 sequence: CASSLGEGSGNTIYF. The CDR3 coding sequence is TGTGCCAGCAGCTTAGGGGAGGGCTCTGGAAACACCATATATTTT. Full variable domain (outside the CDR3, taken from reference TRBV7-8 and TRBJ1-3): GAGVSQSPRYKVAKRGQDVALRCDPISGHVSLFWYQQALGQGPEFLTYFQNEAQLDKSGLPSDRFFAERPEGSVSTLKIQRTQQEDSAVYLCASSLGEGSGNTIYFGEGSWLTVV.

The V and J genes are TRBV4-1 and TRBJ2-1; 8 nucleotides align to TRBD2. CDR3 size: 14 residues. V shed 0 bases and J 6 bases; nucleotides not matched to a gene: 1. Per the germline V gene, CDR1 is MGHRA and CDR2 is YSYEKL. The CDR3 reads CASSQEGTSNEQFF. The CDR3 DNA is TGCGCCAGCAGCCAAGAAGGGACTAGCAATGAGCAGTTCTTC.

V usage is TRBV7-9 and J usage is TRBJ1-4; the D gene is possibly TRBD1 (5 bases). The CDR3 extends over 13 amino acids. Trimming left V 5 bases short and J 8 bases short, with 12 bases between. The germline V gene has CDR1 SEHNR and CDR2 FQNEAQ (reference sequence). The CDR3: CASSHRGEEKLFF. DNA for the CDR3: TGTGCCAGCAGCCACCGAGGGGAGGAAAAACTGTTTTTT.

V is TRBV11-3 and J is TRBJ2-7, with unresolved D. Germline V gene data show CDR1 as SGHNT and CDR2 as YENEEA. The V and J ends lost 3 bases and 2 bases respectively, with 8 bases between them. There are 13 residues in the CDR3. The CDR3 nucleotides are TGTGCCAGCAGCTTCGGCCAGACCTACGAGCAGTACTTC. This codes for CASSFGQTYEQYF.

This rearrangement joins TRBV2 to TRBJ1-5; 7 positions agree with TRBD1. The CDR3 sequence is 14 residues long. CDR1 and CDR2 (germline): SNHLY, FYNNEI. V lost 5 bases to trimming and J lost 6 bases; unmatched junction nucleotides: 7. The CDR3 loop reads CASSSGGTPQPQHF. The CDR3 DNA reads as TGTGCCAGCAGTTCAGGGGGAACTCCTCAGCCCCAGCATTTT.

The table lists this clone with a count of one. In nucleotides, the CDR3 is TGTGCCAGCAGCAAAGCCCTTAAGGGCTCGACTGGGGCCAACGTCCTGACTTTC. Translated: CASSKALKGSTGANVLTF. The chain employs TRBV21-1 and TRBJ2-6. TRBV21-1 counts as a pseudogene. The CDR3 totals 18 residues.

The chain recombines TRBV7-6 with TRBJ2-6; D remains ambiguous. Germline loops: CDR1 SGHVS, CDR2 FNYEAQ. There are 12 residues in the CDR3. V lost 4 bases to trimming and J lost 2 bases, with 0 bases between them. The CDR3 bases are TGTGCCAGCAGCTCTGGGGCCAACGTCCTGACTTTC. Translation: CASSSGANVLTF.

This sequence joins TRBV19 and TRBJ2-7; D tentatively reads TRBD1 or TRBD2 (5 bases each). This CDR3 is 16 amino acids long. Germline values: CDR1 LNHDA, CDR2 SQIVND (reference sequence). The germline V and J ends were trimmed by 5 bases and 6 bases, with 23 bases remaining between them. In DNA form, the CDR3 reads TGTGCCAGTAGTTTGCCGGGACCCGTATCCTTTAGCGAGCAGTACTTC. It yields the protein CASSLPGPVSFSEQYF.

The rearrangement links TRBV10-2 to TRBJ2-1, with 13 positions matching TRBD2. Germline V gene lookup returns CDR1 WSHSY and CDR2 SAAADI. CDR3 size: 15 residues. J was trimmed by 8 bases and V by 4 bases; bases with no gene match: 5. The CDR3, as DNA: TGCGCCAGCAGTGCAACTAGCGGGGGGGCCCATGAGCAGTTCTTC. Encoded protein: CASSATSGGAHEQFF.

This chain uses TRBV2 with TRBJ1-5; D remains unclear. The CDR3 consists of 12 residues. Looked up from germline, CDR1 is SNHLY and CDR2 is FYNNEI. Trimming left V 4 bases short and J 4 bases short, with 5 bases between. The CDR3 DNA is TGTGCCAGCAGTGGGCGGAATCAGCCCCAGCATTTT. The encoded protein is CASSGRNQPQHF.

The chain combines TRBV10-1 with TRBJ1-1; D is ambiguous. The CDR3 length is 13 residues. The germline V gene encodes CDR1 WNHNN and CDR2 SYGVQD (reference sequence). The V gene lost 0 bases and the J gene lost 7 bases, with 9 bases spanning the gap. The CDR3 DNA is TGCGCCAGCAGTGAGTCAATGGGCGATGAAGCTTTCTTT. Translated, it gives CASSESMGDEAFF.

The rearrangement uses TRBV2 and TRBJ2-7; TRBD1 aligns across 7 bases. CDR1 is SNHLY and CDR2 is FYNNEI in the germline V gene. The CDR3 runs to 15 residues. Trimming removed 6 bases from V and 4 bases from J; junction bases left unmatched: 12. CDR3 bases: TGTGCCAGCAGACCCCCGACCTCAGGGGGTTACGAGCAGTACTTC. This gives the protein CASRPPTSGGYEQYF.